This T cell receptor beta chain was sequenced for a study of control samples from healthy donors and cancer patients. CDR3 length: 13 amino acids. V was clipped by 6 bases and J by 8 bases; unmatched bases: 7. Germline assignment: CDR1 MNHEY and CDR2 SMNVEV (reference sequence). Sequenced by immunoSEQ multiplex PCR; TCRdb stores in-frame clones only, minus some. The sample has approximately 180,000 clones; approximately 94% are singletons. The genes are TRBV27 and TRBJ1-5, with TRBD1 matching 7 bases. Sequences were obtained from blood. This TCR came from a woman aged 18-29 years in good health. The CDR3 protein is CASSSGGGKPQHF. The CDR3, as DNA: TGTGCCAGCAGCTCAGGGGGAGGGAAGCCCCAGCATTTT.